This TCR beta chain was sequenced in a study of CD4 and CD8 cells across lung adenocarcinoma regions (dated by TCRdb to the late 2010s). Background on the whole study: The study compared tumor centers with tumor margins to examine intratumor heterogeneity of the T cell receptor repertoire.

Donors were patients with localized lung adenocarcinoma, a subtype of non-small cell lung cancer. Samples were obtained from the centers of localized lung adenocarcinomas. For TCR repertoire analysis, CD4+ T cells from tumor tissue were profiled separately from CD8+ T cells. Library generation was performed with PCR. These reads were obtained on a HiSeq X Ten. TCRdb handled the public reads itself, with Q25 trimming in fastp and clone calling in MiXCR, and kept productive beta chains. CDR3 protein duplicates are merged, each entry listing the most common genes and DNA. The sample table lists 13,000 or so distinct CDR3 sequences, roughly 40% of them with a count of one. The top ten constitute around 15% of the sample. A remark on this clonotype: Its binding antigen is unknown. Base quality data are lacking; no much larger clone is found one base away.

This clonotype originated in a male donor with lung adenocarcinoma. The CD4 and CD8 labels of this study may be unreliable. The sequenced material came from CD4+ T cells from the center of a lung tumor. This specimen's cell subset or site label, per the study, means: tumor center region.

The CDR3 amino acid sequence is: CASSLSGLKYNEQFF. The DNA reads TGTGCCAGCAGTTTATCCGGACTGAAATACAATGAGCAGTTCTTC. This receptor chain uses TRBV27 and TRBJ2-1, and the D gene may be TRBD2, 5 bases matching. Reading from cysteine to phenylalanine, the CDR3 counts 15 amino acids. Of all the DNA, just the CDR3 is kept, 45 bases in frame from base 1. Between the V and J ends, shortened by 0 bases and 4 bases respectively, the junction contains 10 bases. According to the germline V gene (reference sequence), CDR1 reads MNHEY and CDR2 reads SMNVEV.